This T cell receptor beta chain was captured by sequencing in a study of T cell responses to AZD1222 COVID-19 vaccine. Sequenced by immunoSEQ multiplex PCR; TCRdb stores in-frame clones only, minus some. The sample shows 110,000 to 150,000 clones, roughly 93% of them seen only once. A remark on this clone: Its antigen is unknown.

Study-wide findings and caveats: Seropositive AZD1222 recipients at baseline numbered only five to seven. Clonal diversity may have been underestimated, and the donors were mostly white British, with more females than males. Scientists sampled the repertoires only once the peak T cell response had passed.

The specimen comprised peripheral blood, sampled after recovery from COVID-19. This clonotype was sampled from an adult who had recovered from COVID-19.

DNA of the CDR3: TGCGCCAGCAGCTTGTTTAGTGGCGGGAGCCCCCACGGGGAGCTGTTTTTT. Translating gives CASSLFSGGSPHGELFF. V gene TRBV5-1 combines with J gene TRBJ2-2; 7 bases match TRBD2. Germline loops: CDR1 SGHRS, CDR2 YFSETQ. The CDR3 has 17 residues. Losses at the gene ends were 1 base for V and 7 bases for J; bases not matched to a gene: 13.